This T cell receptor beta chain is from a study of OX40 agonist ivuxolimab in advanced cancers. Study-wide context: Ivuxolimab, which is an agonistic anti-OX40 (CD134) antibody, was administered to the patients.

Germline loops: CDR1 MNHEY, CDR2 SMNVEV (reference sequence). The CDR3 spans 14 residues. V was trimmed by 4 bases and J by 0 bases, leaving 10 bases between them. The study sampled blood at baseline, cycle 4 day 1, and cycle 7 day 1. Sequencing was performed with immunoSEQ multiplex PCR; in TCRdb, only in-frame clones are kept and a portion is missing. The sample consists of around 95,000 clones, 89% of them appearing once. V usage is TRBV27 and J usage is TRBJ2-7; D perhaps matches TRBD1 (6 bases). The sample in question was CD4+ or CD8+ T cells sorted from blood, obtained in a trial of the OX40 agonist ivuxolimab. This receptor was obtained from an adult with an advanced solid tumor such as melanoma, head and neck, liver or kidney cancer. CDR3 DNA sequence: TGTGCCAGCAGTTGGACAGCCAACTCCTACGAGCAGTACTTC. Its protein is CASSWTANSYEQYF.